This T cell receptor (beta chain) was retrieved from a study of blood T cell repertoires in COVID-19. With 0 bases removed from V and 4 bases from J, the gap between germline ends came to 16 bases. This CDR3 is built from 17 residues. Germline V gene lookup returns CDR1 LNHNV and CDR2 YYDKDF (reference sequence). This table comes from immunoSEQ multiplex PCR, and its TCRdb copy is limited to in-frame clones, with some not included. The profile shows 100,000 or so clones, 78% of them singletons. The sample consisted of peripheral blood. This receptor was obtained from a man aged 55 to 69 with active or convalescent COVID-19. This chain links TRBV15 with TRBJ1-5; D perhaps matches TRBD1 (5 bases). The CDR3 DNA follows: TGTGCCACCAGCAGAGATGCGGGGGGGTGGGGAAATCAGCCCCAGCATTTT. The encoded protein is CATSRDAGGWGNQPQHF.